A selection of T cell receptor beta chains follows, all from one sample in a study of blood T cells in healthy people across ages. Via MiXCR, TCRdb re-called the 5' RACE reads, giving one row per CDR3 protein. The sample holds more than 1 million distinct CDR3 sequences, more than 35% seen once. Sequenced: blood. The source of these receptors is a woman aged 55-69 years in good health. CDR3s include the opening cysteine and the closing phenylalanine or tryptophan. The D gene is left open where the match is weak. Clone size appears in some rows only: once, few, many, or a class for an expanded clone.

j_call clone_size v_call d_call cdr3_length cdr3_aa cdr3_nt
TRBJ2-3 NA TRBV18 NA 16 CASSPRSGMGTDTQYF TGTGCCAGCTCACCACGGTCAGGTATGGGCACAGATACGCAGTATTTT
TRBJ2-7 NA TRBV7-2 TRBD2 14 CASSYAGGFYEQYF TGTGCCAGCAGCTACGCGGGAGGATTCTACGAGCAGTACTTC
TRBJ2-1 NA TRBV2 TRBD1 14 CASKGASSYNEQFF TGTGCCAGCAAGGGGGCCAGCTCCTACAATGAGCAGTTCTTC
TRBJ2-1 NA TRBV20-1 TRBD2 19 CSALIGLAGAHSSYNEQFF TGCAGTGCTCTAATAGGACTAGCGGGTGCTCATAGCTCCTACAATGAGCAGTTCTTC
TRBJ2-1 NA TRBV12-3/TRBV12-4 NA 13 CASSGPTSNEQFF TGTGCCAGCAGTGGCCCCACTTCCAATGAGCAGTTCTTC
TRBJ2-3 NA TRBV30 TRBD1 13 CAHGGQGTNTQYF TGTGCCCATGGGGGACAGGGGACGAATACGCAGTATTTT
TRBJ2-2 NA TRBV15 TRBD2 15 CATSRHKTSAGELFF TGTGCCACCAGCAGACACAAGACTAGCGCCGGGGAGCTGTTTTTT
TRBJ2-7 NA TRBV5-1 NA 16 CASSLATAGISYEQYF TGCGCCAGCAGCTTGGCCACAGCGGGTATCTCCTACGAGCAGTACTTC
TRBJ2-7 few TRBV6-1 TRBD1 14 CASRGTGALSEQYF TGTGCCAGCAGAGGGACAGGAGCACTCAGCGAGCAGTACTTC
TRBJ2-1 NA TRBV3-1 NA 14 CASSQGPRSDEQFF TGTGCCAGCAGCCAGGGACCTCGGTCGGATGAGCAGTTCTTC
TRBJ2-1 NA TRBV4-2 NA 15 CASSQDGLTYNEQFF TGTGCCAGCAGCCAAGATGGTCTAACCTACAATGAGCAGTTCTTC
TRBJ1-2 NA TRBV29-1 TRBD1 13 CSVPEGAPAGYTF TGCAGCGTTCCCGAGGGGGCCCCGGCTGGCTACACCTTC
TRBJ2-6 few TRBV11-1 NA 16 CASSRGRSSGANVLTF TGTGCCAGCAGCCGAGGACGTAGTTCTGGGGCCAACGTCCTGACTTTC
TRBJ1-2 NA TRBV20-1 NA 11 CSASGDNGYTF TGCAGTGCTAGTGGGGACAATGGCTACACCTTC
TRBJ2-7 NA TRBV12-3/TRBV12-4 TRBD2 16 CASSLAQSSGSYEQYF TGTGCCAGCAGCCTGGCCCAGAGTAGCGGGTCCTACGAGCAGTACTTC
TRBJ2-5 NA TRBV9 TRBD1 16 CASSVEGQLHQEAQYF TGTGCCAGCAGCGTAGAGGGACAGCTCCACCAAGAGGCCCAGTACTTC
TRBJ2-3 NA TRBV11-2 NA 15 CASSLVRAPKVTQYF TGTGCCAGCAGCTTAGTTCGGGCGCCCAAGGTTACGCAGTATTTT
TRBJ2-7 NA TRBV20-1 TRBD2 14 CSARVAGVEYEQYF TGCAGTGCTAGAGTAGCGGGAGTAGAGTACGAGCAGTACTTC
TRBJ1-1 NA TRBV20-1 NA 15 CSARLVPDLNTEAFF TGCAGTGCTAGACTGGTCCCTGACCTGAACACTGAAGCTTTCTTT
TRBJ2-3 NA TRBV5-1 TRBD2 16 CASSLVASGFHPIQYF TGCGCCAGCAGCTTGGTGGCTAGCGGGTTCCATCCCATACAGTATTTT
TRBJ2-7 NA TRBV5-1 TRBD2 16 CASSLTPSGGFYEQYF TGCGCCAGCAGCTTAACCCCGAGCGGGGGTTTTTACGAGCAGTACTTC
TRBJ2-7 NA TRBV19 NA 14 CASSHGQGGNEQYF TGTGCCAGTAGCCACGGACAGGGAGGGAACGAGCAGTACTTC
TRBJ2-7 few TRBV7-9 TRBD1 13 CASSMTGMSEQYF TGTGCCAGCAGCATGACAGGGATGAGCGAGCAGTACTTC
TRBJ2-1 NA TRBV29-1 TRBD1 17 CSAQSPLQGSSYNEQFF TGCAGCGCCCAAAGCCCCTTACAGGGGAGCTCCTACAATGAGCAGTTCTTC
TRBJ1-5 NA TRBV6-6 NA 15 CASSYSQGGNQPQHF TGTGCCAGCAGTTACTCACAGGGCGGCAATCAGCCCCAGCATTTT
TRBJ1-4 NA TRBV29-1 NA 13 CSVGPGSSEKLFF TGCAGCGTTGGTCCAGGGTCTAGTGAAAAACTGTTTTTT
TRBJ2-7 NA TRBV20-1 TRBD1 16 CSVPRTGTAYTYEQYF TGCAGTGTCCCCCGGACCGGGACAGCATATACCTACGAGCAGTACTTC
TRBJ2-7 NA TRBV12-3/TRBV12-4 NA 14 CASSLYGSFYEQYF TGTGCCAGCAGTTTATACGGGAGTTTCTACGAGCAGTACTTC
TRBJ2-2 few TRBV29-1 TRBD2 14 CSVRLAVNTGELFF TGCAGCGTTCGACTAGCGGTGAACACCGGGGAGCTGTTTTTT
TRBJ2-7 few TRBV5-1 NA 14 CASSLERWVDEQYF TGCGCCAGCAGCTTGGAAAGGTGGGTGGATGAGCAGTACTTC
TRBJ2-5 many TRBV4-1 NA 14 CASSQDNIRGTQYF TGCGCCAGCAGCCAAGATAACATCCGGGGGACCCAGTACTTC
TRBJ2-5 NA TRBV5-1 TRBD2 15 CASSIASGGGETQYF TGCGCCAGCAGCATCGCTAGCGGGGGGGGCGAGACCCAGTACTTC
TRBJ2-1 NA TRBV2 TRBD2 15 CASSRLAGINNEQFF TGTGCCAGCAGCCGACTAGCGGGAATCAACAATGAGCAGTTCTTC
TRBJ2-1 many TRBV12-3/TRBV12-4 NA 16 CASSPRLQSSYNEQFF TGTGCCAGCAGTCCCAGACTCCAAAGCTCCTACAATGAGCAGTTCTTC
TRBJ2-7 NA TRBV20-1 TRBD2 16 CSARAPLAGVPYEQYF TGCAGTGCTAGAGCCCCTCTAGCGGGAGTCCCTTACGAGCAGTACTTC
TRBJ2-7 few TRBV29-1 NA 12 CSVELAGPEQYF TGCAGCGTTGAATTGGCAGGTCCCGAGCAGTACTTC
TRBJ1-1 NA TRBV12-3/TRBV12-4 NA 14 CASSLDPYGTEAFF TGTGCCAGCAGTTTAGACCCGTATGGCACTGAAGCTTTCTTT
TRBJ1-1 NA TRBV29-1 TRBD1 14 CSVVRDSLNTEAFF TGCAGCGTTGTGAGGGACAGTCTGAACACTGAAGCTTTCTTT
TRBJ1-2 once TRBV5-1 NA 15 CASRRTPEGGYGYTF TGCGCCAGCAGGCGAACACCTGAGGGGGGCTATGGCTACACCTTC
TRBJ2-3 NA TRBV20-1 TRBD2 15 CSARVRSGIADTQYF TGCAGTGCTAGAGTGCGTAGCGGGATAGCAGATACGCAGTATTTT
TRBJ2-7 NA TRBV15 NA 14 CATSETGGLYEQYF TGTGCCACCAGCGAGACAGGAGGACTCTACGAGCAGTACTTC
TRBJ2-4 many TRBV29-1 NA 13 CSVEGSGRNIQYF TGCAGCGTTGAAGGGTCCGGGAGAAACATTCAGTACTTC
TRBJ2-7 NA TRBV7-2 TRBD2 18 CASSPIAGVGQGHNEQYF TGTGCCAGCAGCCCTATAGCGGGAGTCGGTCAAGGGCATAACGAGCAGTACTTC
TRBJ2-6 few TRBV20-1 NA 16 CSASGTLPSGANVLTF TGCAGTGCTAGTGGGACTCTTCCCTCTGGGGCCAACGTCCTGACTTTC
TRBJ2-2 NA TRBV20-1 TRBD2 17 CSARDIAGGTNTGELFF TGCAGTGCTAGAGATATAGCGGGAGGGACGAACACCGGGGAGCTGTTTTTT
TRBJ2-5 NA TRBV9 TRBD1 13 CASSVRDRGGQYF TGTGCCAGCAGCGTTCGGGACAGGGGTGGGCAGTACTTC
TRBJ1-1 NA TRBV18 NA 14 CASSPGWGNTEAFF TGTGCCAGCTCACCAGGTTGGGGAAACACTGAAGCTTTCTTT
TRBJ2-7 NA TRBV7-9 NA 14 CASSLRDKERRQYF TGTGCCAGCAGCTTAAGGGATAAGGAACGGCGGCAGTACTTC
TRBJ2-3 NA TRBV14 NA 13 CASSPDLRDTQYF TGTGCCAGCAGCCCTGACTTGAGGGATACGCAGTATTTT
TRBJ1-1 NA TRBV10-3 NA 13 CATTRDSNTEAFF TGTGCCACCACGCGGGACTCGAACACTGAAGCTTTCTTT
TRBJ1-5 NA TRBV28 NA 14 CASSFYSGGQPQHF TGTGCCAGCAGCTTCTACTCCGGCGGCCAGCCCCAGCATTTT
TRBJ1-2 NA TRBV3-1 TRBD1 18 CASSLTTKIRTGSYGYTF TGTGCCAGCAGCCTCACGACTAAGATTCGGACAGGCTCCTATGGCTACACCTTC
TRBJ1-2 NA TRBV29-1 TRBD1 16 CSVPQTRAGGERGYTF TGCAGCGTCCCTCAAACCCGAGCAGGGGGCGAACGAGGCTACACCTTC
TRBJ2-7 NA TRBV20-1 NA 14 CSARSREIAYEQYF TGCAGTGCTAGGTCCCGGGAGATAGCCTACGAGCAGTACTTC
TRBJ2-7 NA TRBV2 TRBD1 14 CASSAQGLSYEQYF TGTGCCAGCAGTGCACAGGGGCTCTCCTACGAGCAGTACTTC
TRBJ2-2 NA TRBV3-1 NA 11 CASSQVGELFF TGTGCCAGCAGCCAAGTGGGGGAGCTGTTTTTT
TRBJ1-5 NA TRBV20-1 NA 16 CSAIRRAGDSNQPQHF TGCAGTGCCATAAGGAGGGCGGGGGATAGCAATCAGCCCCAGCATTTT